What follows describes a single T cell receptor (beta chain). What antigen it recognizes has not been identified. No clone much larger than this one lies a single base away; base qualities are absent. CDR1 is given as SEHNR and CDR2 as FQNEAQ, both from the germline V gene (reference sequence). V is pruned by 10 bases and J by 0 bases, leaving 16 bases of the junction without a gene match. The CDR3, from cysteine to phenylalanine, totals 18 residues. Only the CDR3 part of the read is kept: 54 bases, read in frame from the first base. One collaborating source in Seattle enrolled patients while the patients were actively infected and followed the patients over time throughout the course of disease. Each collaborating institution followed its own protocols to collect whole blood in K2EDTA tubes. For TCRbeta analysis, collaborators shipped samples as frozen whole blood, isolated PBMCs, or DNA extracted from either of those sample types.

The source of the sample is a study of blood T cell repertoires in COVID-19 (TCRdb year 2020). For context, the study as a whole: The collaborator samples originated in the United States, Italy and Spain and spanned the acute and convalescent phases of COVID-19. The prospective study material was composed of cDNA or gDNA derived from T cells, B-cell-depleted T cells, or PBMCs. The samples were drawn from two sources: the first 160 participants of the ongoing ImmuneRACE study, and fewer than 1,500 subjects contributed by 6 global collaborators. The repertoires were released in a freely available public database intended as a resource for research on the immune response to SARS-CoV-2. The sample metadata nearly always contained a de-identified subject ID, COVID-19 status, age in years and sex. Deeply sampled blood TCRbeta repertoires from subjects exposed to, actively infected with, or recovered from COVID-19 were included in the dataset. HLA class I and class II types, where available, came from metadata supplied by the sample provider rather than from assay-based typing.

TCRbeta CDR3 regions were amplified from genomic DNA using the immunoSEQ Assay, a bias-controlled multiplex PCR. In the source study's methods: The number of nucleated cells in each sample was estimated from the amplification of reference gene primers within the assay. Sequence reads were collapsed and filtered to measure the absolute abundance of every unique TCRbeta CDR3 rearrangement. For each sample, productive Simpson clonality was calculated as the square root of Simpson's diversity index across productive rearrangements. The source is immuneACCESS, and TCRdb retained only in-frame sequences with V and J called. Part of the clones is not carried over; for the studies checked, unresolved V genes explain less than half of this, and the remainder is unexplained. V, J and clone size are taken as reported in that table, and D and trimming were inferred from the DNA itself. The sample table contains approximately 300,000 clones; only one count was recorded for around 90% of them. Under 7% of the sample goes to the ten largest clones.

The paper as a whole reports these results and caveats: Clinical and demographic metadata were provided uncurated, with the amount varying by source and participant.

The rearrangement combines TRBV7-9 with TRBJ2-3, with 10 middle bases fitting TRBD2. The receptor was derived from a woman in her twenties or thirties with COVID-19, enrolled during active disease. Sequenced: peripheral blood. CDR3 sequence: CATQGKGSGRTSTDTQYF. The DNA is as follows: TGTGCCACCCAGGGAAAGGGTAGCGGGAGGACTAGCACAGATACGCAGTATTTT.